The 15 T cell receptor delta chains in this list originate from one sample, sequenced in a study of gammadelta T cells in human blood. TCRdb re-processed the RT-PCR reads using CATT. The sample shows over 1,500 delta-chain clones, 6.5% to 7% of them seen only once. The sample taken for sequencing was non-Vgamma9Vdelta2 gamma-delta T cells from fetal blood. The receptors come from a human fetus.

Worth noting for this clone: A far larger clone differs by one base, so this is likely a read error. The V and J genes are TRDV1 and TRDJ2; tentatively, D is TRDD3 (6 bases). The J gene was missing in TCRdb and was found by matching the end of the DNA to germline. This CDR3 comprises 22 residues. V was clipped by 5 bases and J by 0 bases, with 31 bases between them. Germline V gene data show CDR1 as TSWWSYY and CDR2 as QGS. The DNA for the CDR3 is TGTGCTCTTGGGAAGGAGGACTGGGTGATAAGGGAACCGGAGGCTTTGACAGCACAACTCTTCTTT. It is translated as CALGKEDWVIREPEALTAQLFF.

This clone was counted only a few times. A read error may be the cause here, since a much bigger clone is one base away. The genes are TRDV1 and TRDJ3; TRDD3 matches 10 bases. The length of the CDR3 is 20 residues. The germline V gene has CDR1 TSWWSYY and CDR2 QGS. CDR3 loop: CALARLGRGGYREGTQQMFF. The CDR3 coding sequence is TGTGCTCTTGCGCGCCTCGGGCGTGGGGGATACAGAGAGGGGACCCAACAGATGTTTTTC.

This clone turned up a few times. This DNA translates differently at residue 11 from the TCRdb protein, which is that of a much larger clone; a read error is likely, and the protein shown is the DNA's own translation. V usage is TRDV2 and J usage is TRDJ3; 7 bases are shared with TRDD3. This CDR3 has 16 residues. In germline, CDR1 is GEAIGNYY, CDR2 EKD. CDR3 sequence: CACDTGDSWDIRQMFF. Written as DNA, the CDR3 is TGTGCCTGTGACACGGGGGATTCCTGGGACATCCGACAGATGTTTTTC.

Within the sample, this clone is medium-sized. No V gene was called here, but the J gene is TRDJ1; the table's D call, TRDD3, has no DNA check behind it. This CDR3 comprises 17 residues. The CDR3 DNA reads as TGTGCTGTGGAGCTATTCCACTGGGGGATACGCACCGATAAACTCATCTTT. This encodes CAVELFHWGIRTDKLIF.

About this clone: A much larger clone lies a single base off, so this may be a read error. V is TRDV1 and J is TRDJ3; 8 bases align to TRDD3. Germline trimming cut 0 bases from V and 0 bases from J; bases unmatched to any gene: 4. The V gene's germline CDR1 is TSWWSYY and CDR2 QGS. This CDR3 is 19 amino acids long. DNA for the CDR3: TGTGCTCTTGGGGAACTGGGGGATATGAGCTCCTGGGACACCCGACAGATGTTTTTC. Translation: CALGELGDMSSWDTRQMFF.

No V gene call is available, although the J gene is TRDJ2; TRDD3 is taken as the D call from the table, unchecked against the DNA. The CDR3 is 18 amino acids. CDR3 sequence reads: CACDKKKKYWGLTAQLFF. CDR3 DNA sequence: TGTGCCTGTGACAAAAAAAAAAAATACTGGGGGTTGACAGCACAACTCTTCTTT.

This clone rates as medium-sized. V and J are TRDV2 and TRDJ3; D call uncertain. V lost 2 bases, J lost 2 bases, and 12 bases lay in between. The CDR3 consists of 17 residues. Germline V lookup: CDR1 GEAIGNYY, CDR2 EKD. The CDR3 DNA sequence: TGTGCCTGTGACAGGGCCCAAGGGCCCTGGGACACCCGACAGATGTTTTTC. Translated, it gives CACDRAQGPWDTRQMFF.

This clone was observed a few times. This may be a read error, as it is one base from a much larger clone. The chain has TRDV3 and TRDJ1; TRDD3 agrees at 9 bases. CDR1 TVYSNPD and CDR2 GDNSRS come from the germline V gene (reference sequence). The junction had 4 bases not matched to a gene; V was cut back by 2 bases and J by 0 bases. The CDR3 totals 14 residues. CDR3 bases: TGTGCCTTTCCCCCTGGGGGATACACCGATAAACTCATCTTT. Translated: CAFPPGGYTDKLIF. Full variable domain (rest looked up from reference TRDV3 and TRDJ1): CDKVTQSSPDQTVASGSEVVLLCTYDTVYSNPDLFWYRIRPDYSFQFVFYGDNSRSEGADFTQGRFSVKHILTQKAFHLVISPVRTEDSATYYCAFPPGGYTDKLIFGKGTRVTVEP.

This clone was observed a few times. A much larger clone sits a single nucleotide away, making a read error possible. The chain combines TRDV1 with TRDJ1; 9 positions match TRDD3. Germline values: CDR1 TSWWSYY, CDR2 QGS. The junction had 33 bases not matched to a gene; V was cut back by 1 base and J by 0 bases. This CDR3 has 26 amino acids. CDR3: CALGERILLYSPTTGGDAKYTDKLIF. The CDR3 region has the DNA TGTGCTCTTGGGGAACGGATCCTATTGTATTCCCCCACTACTGGGGGAGACGCTAAGTACACCGATAAACTCATCTTT.

There are a few counts of this clone. Just one base apart from a much larger clone, this may be a read error. The chain couples TRAV29/DV5 to TRDJ3, with D maybe TRDD3 (5 bases). Germline V gene lookup returns CDR1 NSMFDY and CDR2 ISSIKDK. V gave up 3 bases and J gave up 3 bases, with 10 bases separating them. The CDR3 covers 15 residues. CDR3 sequence: CAATGRYWDTRQMFF. The CDR3 DNA follows: TGTGCAGCAACTGGGAGATACTGGGACACCCGACAGATGTTTTTC.

There are a few counts of this clone. A much more abundant neighbour one base away suggests this may be a read error. Other DNA sequences in the sample encode the same CDR3. V and J are TRDV1 and TRDJ2; TRDD3 agrees at 13 bases. This CDR3 region has 18 residues. Germline V CDR1 and CDR2: TSWWSYY, QGS. The CDR3 reads CALGGFLLGDTRAAQLFF. The CDR3 DNA reads as TGTGCGCTTGGGGGCTTCCTACTGGGGGATACGCGGGCAGCACAACTCTTCTTT.

Details on this clone: One base separates it from a far larger clone, so it is likely a read error. No call exists for the J gene, whereas the V gene is TRDV2; the table's D gene call, TRDD3, was not cross checked with the DNA. CDR1 and CDR2 (germline): GEAIGNYY, EKD. This CDR3 contains 17 residues. In DNA form, the CDR3 reads TGTGCCTGTGACACCGTACTGGGGGATACGTACACCGATAAATTCATCTTT. Protein: CACDTVLGDTYTDKFIF.

Turning to this clone: The likely explanation is a read error, given a far larger clone one base away. The same CDR3 arises from other DNA sequences in this sample as well. The chain carries TRDV2 and TRDJ3; 8 positions agree with TRDD3. The CDR3 sequence is 16 residues long. Germline CDR1 reads GEAIGNYY; CDR2 reads EKD. The CDR3 DNA is TGTGCATGTGACACCGGGGGATACTGGGACACCCGACAGATGTTTTTC. Amino acid sequence: CACDTGGYWDTRQMFF.

This clone was observed a handful of times. This may arise from a read error, as a much more abundant clone is one base away. The chain has TRAV29/DV5 and TRDJ2; 10 bases are a match to TRDD3. The CDR3 extends over 19 amino acids. Germline V gene sequence: CDR1 NSMFDY, CDR2 ISSIKDK. V trimming: 0 bases; J trimming: 5 bases; junction bases outside the gene matches: 16. The CDR3 region is CAASARNIGVLGDTAQLFF. CDR3 coding DNA: TGTGCAGCAAGCGCGAGAAACATTGGGGTACTGGGGGATACAGCACAACTCTTCTTT.

Remarks on this clone: A read error may be the cause here, since a much bigger clone is one base away. The chain is built from TRDV1 and TRDJ3, with a weak D call TRDD3 (5 bases). Germline V lookup: CDR1 TSWWSYY, CDR2 QGS. The CDR3 consists of 18 residues. CDR3 sequence (DNA): TGTGCTCTTGGGGAAGGGGGGGTTACCTCCTGGTACACCCGACAGATGTTTTTC. Its translation: CALGEGGVTSWYTRQMFF.